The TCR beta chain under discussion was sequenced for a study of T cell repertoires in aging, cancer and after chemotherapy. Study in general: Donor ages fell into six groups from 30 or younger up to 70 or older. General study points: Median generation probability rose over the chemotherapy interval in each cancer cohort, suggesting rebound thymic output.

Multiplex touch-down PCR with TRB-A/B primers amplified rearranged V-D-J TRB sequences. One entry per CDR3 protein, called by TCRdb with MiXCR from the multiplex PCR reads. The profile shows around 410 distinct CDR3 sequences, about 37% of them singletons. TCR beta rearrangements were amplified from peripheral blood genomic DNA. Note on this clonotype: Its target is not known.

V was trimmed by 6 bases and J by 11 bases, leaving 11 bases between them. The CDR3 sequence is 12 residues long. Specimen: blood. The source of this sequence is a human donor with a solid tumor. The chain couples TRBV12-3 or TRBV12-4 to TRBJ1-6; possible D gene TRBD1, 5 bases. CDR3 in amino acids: CASSRGETPLHF. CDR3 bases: TGTGCCAGCAGCCGAGGGGAGACACCCCTCCACTTT.